Following are 20 T cell receptor beta chains from one sample sequenced in a study of blood T cell repertoires in COVID-19. The method was immunoSEQ multiplex PCR; TCRdb's version includes in-frame clones alone and lacks a portion of them. Altogether a few hundred thousand clones are present, around 90% being singletons, with the ten largest covering more than 0.55%. The specimen sequenced was PBMCs or T cells enriched from blood (not recorded which). All receptors derive from a young man who had recovered from COVID-19.

In its sample, this clone was seen once. The gene calls are TRBV11-2 and TRBJ1-4; a possible D gene is TRBD1 (6 bases). Deletions cut 5 bases from V and 8 bases from J, with 18 bases between. The CDR3 contains 15 residues. Germline V gene lookup returns CDR1 SGHAT and CDR2 FQNNGV. DNA of the CDR3: TGTGCCAGCAGCCGGAGGGAGGGGGGGAAAGAAAAACTGTTTTTT. It yields the protein CASSRREGGKEKLFF.

This sequence joins TRBV14 and TRBJ2-3; D is uncertain. V was pared by 4 bases and J by 0 bases, with 17 bases between. The CDR3 extends over 17 amino acids. Germline V gene data show CDR1 as SGHDN and CDR2 as FVKESK. CDR3 loop: CASSPRKPLTSTDTQYF. For the CDR3, the DNA is TGTGCCAGCAGCCCAAGAAAGCCCTTAACTAGCACAGATACGCAGTATTTT.

The chain joins TRBV5-1 to TRBJ1-2, with 10 bases aligning to TRBD1. After removal of 2 bases from V and 7 bases from J, the junction contained 5 bases not matched to a gene. The CDR3 extends over 14 amino acids. Germline values: CDR1 SGHRS, CDR2 YFSETQ. The CDR3 nucleotides are TGCGCCAGCAGCTTCCCGGGACAGGGGCTTGGCTACACCTTC. This encodes CASSFPGQGLGYTF.

The gene calls are TRBV7-2 and TRBJ2-1; perhaps TRBD2 as D (5 bases). The CDR3 spans 16 residues. Trimming removed 2 bases from V and 2 bases from J, with 13 bases in between. The germline gives CDR1 SGHTA, CDR2 FQGNSA. CDR3 in amino acids: CASSLSASSPYNEQFF. The CDR3 DNA reads TGTGCCAGCAGCTTATCGGCTAGCTCTCCCTACAATGAGCAGTTCTTC.

This chain uses TRBV29-1 with TRBJ1-5; 9 bases map to TRBD1. Trimming took 7 bases from V and 4 from J; bases not matched to a gene: 8. The CDR3 runs to 14 residues. Looked up from germline, CDR1 is SQVTM and CDR2 is ANQGSEA. The CDR3 is CSAQTGGLNQPQHF. CDR3 in DNA: TGCAGCGCCCAGACAGGGGGATTAAATCAGCCCCAGCATTTT.

The count of this clone is one. The rearrangement joins TRBV25-1 to TRBJ1-4, with unresolved D. V lost 0 bases to trimming and J lost 7 bases, with 12 bases between them. Germline values: CDR1 MGHDK, CDR2 SYGVNS. The CDR3 is 15 residues long. The CDR3 is CASSEYGRKGEKLFF. The CDR3 region has the DNA TGTGCCAGCAGTGAATATGGGAGGAAGGGTGAAAAACTGTTTTTT.

The chain links TRBV5-3 to TRBJ2-5, with D possibly being TRBD1 (5 bases). TRBV5-3 is classed as an ORF, of uncertain function. V was pared by 0 bases and J by 1 base, with 10 bases between. CDR3 length: 15 residues. CDR3 region: CARSLGAQGQETQYF. The DNA of the CDR3 is TGTGCCAGAAGCTTGGGGGCCCAGGGCCAAGAGACCCAGTACTTC.

This clone has a single count. V usage is TRBV7-9 and J usage is TRBJ2-2; TRBD2 aligns across 13 bases. The CDR3 contains 14 residues. Germline CDR1 reads SEHNR; CDR2 reads FQNEAQ (reference sequence). J was trimmed by 9 bases and V by 5 bases; bases with no gene match: 3. CDR3 in DNA: TGTGCCAGCAGCCGGACTAGCGGGAGCCGGGAGCTGTTTTTT. It yields the protein CASSRTSGSRELFF.

The CDR3 DNA is TGTGCCAGCAGTTCACAGGGGGCGGGCACAGATACGCAGTATTTT. It translates to CASSSQGAGTDTQYF. This sequence joins TRBV28 and TRBJ2-3; TRBD1 agrees at 9 bases. After removal of 4 bases from V and 1 base from J, the junction contained 3 bases not matched to a gene. This CDR3 comprises 15 residues. Germline CDR1 and CDR2: MDHEN and SYDVKM.

V is TRBV14 and J is TRBJ1-2; no firm D call. Germline V lookup: CDR1 SGHDN, CDR2 FVKESK. V dropped 1 base and J dropped 1 base, with 13 bases sitting between them. The CDR3 is 16 residues long. The CDR3 bases are TGTGCCAGCAGCCAAGGTCTTCCAGGCAGTAACTATGGCTACACCTTC. It codes for CASSQGLPGSNYGYTF.

The chain carries TRBV3-1 (or the pseudogene TRBV3-2) and TRBJ1-1; D gene uncertain. The V gene's germline CDR1 is LGHDT and CDR2 YNNKEL (reference sequence). The CDR3 is made up of 13 amino acids. The V end lost 9 bases, the J end lost 3 bases, and 14 bases lay between the germline ends. CDR3 in amino acids: CASSSPVDTEAFF. In DNA, the CDR3 is TGTGCCAGTTCCTCGCCGGTAGACACTGAAGCTTTCTTT.

V is TRBV19 and J is TRBJ2-1; maybe TRBD1 (5 bases). CDR1 is LNHDA and CDR2 is SQIVND in the germline V gene (reference sequence). There are 17 residues in the CDR3. Trimming removed 10 bases at V and 8 bases at J, with 30 bases between. The CDR3 region is CATSRNRQTIVHDEQFF. For the CDR3, the DNA is TGTGCCACCTCCAGAAATAGACAGACCATAGTACACGATGAGCAGTTCTTC.

The J gene is TRBJ1-2, the V gene TRBV5-1; TRBD1 aligns across 8 bases. The length of the CDR3 is 14 residues. Per germline, CDR1 SGHRS and CDR2 YFSETQ. The trim removed 1 base at V and 5 bases at J, leaving 4 bases unmatched. The CDR3 spells CASSLMQGAYGYTF. CDR3 coding DNA: TGCGCCAGCAGCTTGATGCAGGGGGCGTATGGCTACACCTTC. Looking up the rest from reference TRBV5-1 and TRBJ1-2 gives the full variable domain: KAGVTQTPRYLIKTRGQQVTLSCSPISGHRSVSWYQQTPGQGLQFLFEYFSETQRNKGNFPGRFSGRQFSNSRSEMNVSTLELGDSALYLCASSLMQGAYGYTFGSGTRLTVV.

The CDR3 loop is CASKKREAGVDEQFF. The CDR3 coding sequence is TGTGCCAGTAAAAAGCGGGAGGCCGGTGTGGATGAGCAGTTCTTC. This chain links TRBV19 with TRBJ2-1; 9 nucleotides match TRBD2. The germline V gene encodes CDR1 LNHDA and CDR2 SQIVND (reference sequence). The junction had 12 bases not matched to a gene; V was cut back by 7 bases and J by 8 bases. The CDR3 is made up of 15 amino acids.

Only one count was recorded for this clone. This chain links TRBV29-1 with TRBJ1-1; 7 bases align to TRBD1. The trim removed 7 bases at V and 3 bases at J, leaving 5 bases unmatched. The CDR3 has 12 amino acids. Germline V gene data show CDR1 as SQVTM and CDR2 as ANQGSEA. The CDR3 nucleotides read TGCAGCGGCCGGGACAGCGACACTGAAGCTTTCTTT. Translation: CSGRDSDTEAFF.

This chain links TRBV28 with TRBJ1-4; D gene ambiguous. V gave up 1 base and J gave up 0 bases, with 6 bases separating them. CDR3 length: 15 amino acids. From germline, CDR1 is MDHEN and CDR2 SYDVKM. The CDR3 DNA follows: TGTGCCAGCAGTTTATTCTTTGCAACTAATGAAAAACTGTTTTTT. Translating gives CASSLFFATNEKLFF.

The chain employs TRBV5-1 and TRBJ1-2; tentative D call: TRBD1 (5 bases). Germline CDR1 reads SGHRS; CDR2 reads YFSETQ. Trimming stripped 5 bases from V and 2 bases from J, with 13 bases between. This CDR3 spans 14 amino acids. CDR3 in DNA: TGCGCCAGCAGTTCGCGGCAGGGAAACTATGGCTACACCTTC. Residues: CASSSRQGNYGYTF. Drawing the rest from reference TRBV5-1 and TRBJ1-2, the complete variable domain is KAGVTQTPRYLIKTRGQQVTLSCSPISGHRSVSWYQQTPGQGLQFLFEYFSETQRNKGNFPGRFSGRQFSNSRSEMNVSTLELGDSALYLCASSSRQGNYGYTFGSGTRLTVV.

This clone was detected only a few times. The chain links TRBV9 to TRBJ1-3, with D maybe TRBD1 (6 bases). Trimming took 3 bases from V and 3 from J, leaving 22 bases between them. CDR1 and CDR2 (germline): SGDLS, YYNGEE. The CDR3 runs to 18 residues. The CDR3 spells CASSAGDGRGMVGNTIYF. For the CDR3, the DNA is TGTGCCAGCAGCGCTGGGGATGGAAGGGGGATGGTTGGAAACACCATATATTTT.

J is TRBJ2-2 and V is TRBV10-3; D perhaps matches TRBD2 (7 bases). The CDR3 is made up of 14 amino acids. CDR1 is ENHRY and CDR2 is SYGVKD in the germline V gene. The V end lost 9 bases, the J end lost 4 bases, and 15 bases lay between the germline ends. DNA of the CDR3: TGTGCCATAAAGGGGGGGCGCGGCACCGGGGAGCTGTTTTTT. Protein: CAIKGGRGTGELFF.

The chain carries TRBV7-9 and TRBJ1-1; 7 bases map to TRBD1. Germline V gene data show CDR1 as SEHNR and CDR2 as FQNEAQ (reference sequence). Unmatched junction bases numbered 8, after V lost 6 bases and J lost 1 base. This CDR3 contains 15 residues. DNA of the CDR3: TGTGCCAGCAGTTCGAGACAGGGCTCGAACACTGAAGCTTTCTTT. This translates into CASSSRQGSNTEAFF.